What follows are 16 T cell receptor beta chains derived from one specimen sequenced in a study of beta chain features in type 1 diabetes. For these receptors, no antigen is known. Overall study findings and caveats: Researchers report that Type 1 diabetes patients had moderately but significantly shorter TCRB CDR3s across all four CD4+ subsets.

As every portion of the isolated RNA was reverse transcribed, the sequencing read expressed TCRB transcripts. Sequencing used immunoSEQ multiplex PCR; TCRdb keeps in-frame clones, though not all of them. The profile shows 250,000 to 350,000 clones, 15% of them singletons. Sequences were obtained from naive CD4+ T cells from blood. Source of these receptors: a man aged 18 to 30 with type 1 diabetes.

The J gene is TRBJ1-6, the V gene TRBV9; the match to TRBD1 covers 9 bases. The V segment lost 3 bases and the J segment 9 bases; nucleotides outside the gene matches: 7. Germline CDR1 is SGDLS and CDR2 is YYNGEE. This CDR3 spans 15 amino acids. The CDR3 loop is CASSASGTGRSPLHF. The CDR3 region has the DNA TGTGCCAGCAGCGCGTCCGGGACAGGGCGTTCACCCCTCCACTTT.

The genes are TRBV2 and TRBJ2-2; 9 bases are a match to TRBD1. This CDR3 is 14 amino acids long. Germline trimming cut 9 bases from V and 5 bases from J; bases unmatched to any gene: 7. Germline CDR1 is SNHLY and CDR2 is FYNNEI. The CDR3 sequence is CASTFDRGTGELFF. DNA of the CDR3: TGTGCCAGTACCTTCGACAGGGGGACCGGGGAGCTGTTTTTT.

The chain employs TRBV6-5 and TRBJ2-6; TRBD1 is a possible D gene (5 bases). The CDR3 spans 13 residues. The germline CDR1 and CDR2 sequences are MNHEY and SVGAGI. V was trimmed by 6 bases and J by 2 bases, leaving 5 bases between them. The DNA for the CDR3 is TGTGCCAGCAGGACAGCTGGGGCCAACGTCCTGACTTTC. It is translated as CASRTAGANVLTF.

This clone has only one observation. This rearrangement joins TRBV4-3 to TRBJ1-4, with D hard to call. The CDR3 extends over 14 amino acids. V was clipped by 0 bases and J by 7 bases, with 9 bases between them. CDR1 and CDR2 from the germline V gene are LGHNA and YSLEER. The CDR3 bases are TGCGCCAGCAGCCAAGACTTCGCCGGTGAAAAACTGTTTTTT. Its protein is CASSQDFAGEKLFF.

This clone was seen only a few times. This chain joins TRBV2 and TRBJ2-3; TRBD2 aligns across 8 bases. Germline V gene data show CDR1 as SNHLY and CDR2 as FYNNEI. The CDR3 spans 15 residues. Unmatched junction bases numbered 4, after V lost 5 bases and J lost 0 bases. CDR3 loop: CASSYTSGSTDTQYF. The CDR3 region has the DNA TGTGCCAGCAGTTATACTAGCGGCAGCACAGATACGCAGTATTTT.

Only a few counts were recorded for this clone. The CDR3 DNA follows: TGTGTCTTTCCACGACAGGGGGCTTTATCTGGGGCCAACGTCCTGACTTTC. It is translated as CVFPRQGALSGANVLTF. This chain links TRBV7-9 with TRBJ2-6; TRBD1 matches 10 bases. CDR3 length equals 17 residues. Germline-derived CDR1 and CDR2 are SEHNR and FQNEAQ (reference sequence).

This clone was seen a few times. Germline and junction disagree at one end, which may indicate a read error. The V and J genes are TRBV30 and TRBJ1-3, with D unclear. The CDR3 spans 12 residues. Per germline, CDR1 GTSNPN and CDR2 SVGIG (reference sequence). The CDR3 spells CAWSVRGSTIYF. The CDR3 bases are TGTGCCTGGAGTGTACGGGGAAGCACCATATATTTT.

The gene calls are TRBV7-2 and TRBJ1-1, with D unclear. CDR1 is SGHTA, CDR2 FQGNSA, per germline. The CDR3 totals 14 residues. Trimming left V 5 bases short and J 4 bases short, with 14 bases between. The DNA of the CDR3 is TGTGCCAGCAGCGCGGGAAACCGCGCCACTGAAGCTTTCTTT. It specifies CASSAGNRATEAFF.

J is TRBJ1-3 and V is TRBV7-2; D is possibly TRBD1 (6 bases). The CDR3 extends over 16 amino acids. Germline CDR1 is SGHTA and CDR2 is FQGNSA. Trimming took 4 bases from V and 8 from J, leaving 21 bases between them. Here the CDR3 reads CASSSPVGTRGDTIYF. DNA for the CDR3: TGTGCCAGCAGCTCCCCCGTGGGTACCAGGGGTGACACCATATATTTT.

This chain links TRBV11-2 with TRBJ2-1; D gene uncertain. Germline CDR1 and CDR2: SGHAT and FQNNGV. V dropped 5 bases and J dropped 7 bases, with 9 bases sitting between them. This CDR3 spans 12 amino acids. The CDR3 is CASSLRRNEQFF. As DNA, the CDR3 is TGTGCCAGCAGCCTACGGAGAAATGAGCAGTTCTTC. The full variable domain, with the rest looked up from reference TRBV11-2 and TRBJ2-1, is EAGVAQSPRYKIIEKRQSVAFWCNPISGHATLYWYQQILGQGPKLLIQFQNNGVVDDSQLPKDRFSAERLKGVDSTLKIQPAKLEDSAVYLCASSLRRNEQFFGPGTRLTVL.

This rearrangement joins TRBV6-4 to TRBJ2-3, with 7 bases fitting TRBD2. CDR3 length: 16 amino acids. V lost 5 bases to trimming and J lost 2 bases; unmatched junction nucleotides: 10. CDR1 is MRHNA, CDR2 SNTAGT, per germline. The CDR3 is CASSRGAGSATDTQYF. As DNA, the CDR3 is TGTGCCAGCAGTCGGGGAGCGGGGTCTGCCACAGATACGCAGTATTTT.

This clone turned up a few times. The identical CDR3 is also encoded by other nucleotide sequences in the sample. The genes are TRBV30 and TRBJ2-3; D perhaps matches TRBD2 (5 bases). The CDR3 has 12 residues. Germline V gene data show CDR1 as GTSNPN and CDR2 as SVGIG (reference sequence). V lost 0 bases and J lost 4, with 5 bases in between. This CDR3 is CAWSVGADTQYF. The CDR3 coding sequence is TGTGCCTGGAGTGTGGGAGCAGATACGCAGTATTTT.

A few counts support this clone. The J gene is TRBJ2-6, the V gene TRBV27; D is unclear. Germline CDR1 and CDR2: MNHEY and SMNVEV (reference sequence). Trimming removed 3 bases from V and 2 bases from J, with 11 bases in between. This CDR3 comprises 16 residues. The CDR3 reads CASSLARRTGANVLTF. CDR3 bases: TGTGCCAGCAGTTTGGCCCGCCGAACTGGGGCCAACGTCCTGACTTTC.

The chain combines TRBV30 with TRBJ2-1; 9 positions agree with TRBD2. Germline V gene data show CDR1 as GTSNPN and CDR2 as SVGIG (reference sequence). J was trimmed by 9 bases and V by 5 bases; bases with no gene match: 8. This CDR3 is 13 amino acids long. In DNA form, the CDR3 reads TGTGCCTGGCTCCGTTTAGCGGGAGCTGAGCAGTTCTTC. This translates into CAWLRLAGAEQFF. Looking up the rest from reference TRBV30 and TRBJ2-1 gives the full variable domain: SQTIHQWPATLVQPVGSPLSLECTVEGTSNPNLYWYRQAAGRGLQLLFYSVGIGQISSEVPQNLSASRPQDRQFILSSKKLLLSDSGFYLCAWLRLAGAEQFFGPGTRLTVL.

In DNA form, the CDR3 reads TGTGCCAGCAGCTTGGGACAGGGCTACGAGCAGTACTTC. This gives the protein CASSLGQGYEQYF. The chain joins TRBV9 to TRBJ2-7; 9 positions agree with TRBD1. The V and J ends lost 4 bases and 3 bases, in that order; junction bases with no gene match: 2. Germline V gene lookup returns CDR1 SGDLS and CDR2 YYNGEE. The CDR3 totals 13 residues. The variable domain in full, with the rest retrieved from reference TRBV9 and TRBJ2-7, is DSGVTQTPKHLITATGQRVTLRCSPRSGDLSVYWYQQSLDQGLQFLIQYYNGEERAKGNILERFSAQQFPDLHSELNLSSLELGDSALYFCASSLGQGYEQYFGPGTRLTVT.

This chain links TRBV6-6 with TRBJ2-4, with 10 bases fitting TRBD2. V was pared by 6 bases and J by 0 bases, with 5 bases of the junction left unmatched. Germline CDR1 is MNHNY and CDR2 is SVGAGI (reference sequence). The CDR3 runs to 16 residues. CDR3 DNA: TGTGCCAGCAGGCTCGGACTAGCGGTAGCCAAAAACATTCAGTACTTC. Its translation is CASRLGLAVAKNIQYF.